A selection of T cell receptor beta chains follows, all from one sample in a study of T cell clones after liver transplantation. Clones were sequenced by immunoSEQ multiplex PCR, and TCRdb holds only the in-frame ones, with some missing. The data show more than 95,000 clones, with more than 75% seen just once and just under 1% held by the top ten. This specimen was CD4+ T cells from blood, taken before liver transplant. The receptors here all came from a human donor who received a liver transplant. Each CDR3 is given with its conserved first and last residue. The order of the fields is J gene, clone size, V gene, D gene, CDR3 length, CDR3 protein, CDR3 DNA. The D gene is left open where the match is weak. Not every row has a clone size; where given, it reads once, few, many or a size class.

>TRBJ2-2|NA|TRBV11-2|NA|14
CASSLGRTPGELFF
TGTGCCAGCAGCTTAGGTAGGACTCCCGGGGAGCTGTTTTTT
>TRBJ2-3|NA|TRBV13|NA|14
CASSLGLGTDTQYF
TGTGCCAGCAGCCTGGGACTCGGCACAGATACGCAGTATTTT
>TRBJ2-7|NA|TRBV11-2|TRBD2|14
CASSPLGGPYEQYF
TGTGCCAGCAGCCCCCTGGGAGGGCCCTACGAGCAGTACTTC
>TRBJ1-5|NA|TRBV6-6|NA|15
CASSSRVPYYQPQHF
TGTGCCAGCAGTTCTCGAGTACCCTATTATCAGCCCCAGCATTTT
>TRBJ1-6|NA|TRBV4-3|TRBD1|15
CASSQVRDSNSPLHF
TGCGCCAGCAGCCAGGTCCGGGACAGTAATTCACCCCTCCACTTT
>TRBJ2-3|NA|TRBV12-5|TRBD2|16
CASGLRTSGNPDTQYF
TGTGCTAGTGGTCTCCGGACTAGCGGGAACCCAGATACGCAGTATTTT
>TRBJ2-1|once|TRBV5-1|NA|13
CASSLRPFGEQFF
TGCGCCAGCAGCCTACGCCCGTTTGGTGAGCAGTTCTTC
>TRBJ2-7|NA|TRBV2|TRBD2|14
CASKLLAGGNEQYF
TGTGCCAGCAAGCTACTAGCGGGAGGAAACGAGCAGTACTTC
>TRBJ1-1|NA|TRBV18|NA|17
CASSLLPIAEMNTEAFF
TGTGCCAGCTCACTCCTCCCAATTGCAGAAATGAACACTGAAGCTTTCTTT
>TRBJ2-7|NA|TRBV4-1|NA|13
CASSQEGGGEQYF
TGCGCCAGCAGCCAAGAAGGGGGGGGCGAGCAGTACTTC
>TRBJ1-1|NA|TRBV19|TRBD1|14
CASGGRGRGTEAFF
TGTGCCAGCGGGGGTAGGGGGCGAGGCACTGAAGCTTTCTTT
>TRBJ2-7|many|TRBV27|NA|14
CASSLKMSSYEQYF
TGTGCCAGCAGTTTAAAGATGAGCTCCTACGAGCAGTACTTC
>TRBJ2-5|NA|TRBV25-1|NA|17
CASSGGTGNKYLETQYF
TGTGCCAGCAGTGGAGGCACAGGGAACAAGTATCTGGAGACCCAGTACTTC
>TRBJ2-5|NA|TRBV7-2|TRBD2|17
CASRKGGMAGGLETQYF
TGTGCCAGCAGAAAAGGAGGGATGGCGGGGGGGCTTGAGACCCAGTACTTC
>TRBJ2-3|NA|TRBV7-3|NA|15
CASSPTPGLLDTQYF
TGTGCCAGCAGCCCCACCCCGGGACTCCTAGATACGCAGTATTTT
>TRBJ2-7|NA|TRBV28|NA|14
CASSLLSGAYEQYF
TGTGCCAGCAGTTTGTTGTCGGGAGCCTACGAGCAGTACTTC
>TRBJ1-1|NA|TRBV21-1|NA|15
CASSKEGRANTEAFF
TGTGCCAGCAGCAAAGAGGGCAGGGCGAACACTGAAGCTTTCTTT
>TRBJ1-2|NA|TRBV19|TRBD1|14
CASSSRQGNYGYTF
TGTGCCAGTAGTTCTCGACAGGGCAACTATGGCTACACCTTC
>TRBJ2-7|medium-sized|TRBV2|TRBD1|13
CASSLGTAYEQYF
TGTGCCAGCAGCCTCGGGACAGCCTACGAGCAGTACTTC
>TRBJ2-5|NA|TRBV19|NA|11
CASSIMETQYF
TGTGCCAGTAGTATCATGGAGACCCAGTACTTC
>TRBJ2-7|NA|TRBV6-6|TRBD1|15
CASTGSDRDPYEQYF
TGTGCCAGCACCGGATCCGACAGGGACCCCTACGAGCAGTACTTC
>TRBJ2-3|NA|TRBV7-9|NA|16
CASSPLGASLPDTQYF
TGTGCCAGCAGCCCCCTTGGGGCGAGTTTGCCAGATACGCAGTATTTT
>TRBJ1-2|NA|TRBV27|TRBD1|17
CASSAQGSQGVNYGYTF
TGTGCCAGCAGTGCCCAGGGGAGCCAGGGGGTAAACTATGGCTACACCTTC
>TRBJ1-2|NA|TRBV4-2|NA|15
CASSQDLPGGYGYTF
TGTGCCAGCAGCCAAGATCTTCCGGGGGGCTATGGCTACACCTTC
>TRBJ1-2|NA|TRBV11-2|NA|15
CASSLDRGGNYGYTF
TGTGCCAGCAGCTTAGATCGGGGCGGAAACTATGGCTACACCTTC
>TRBJ1-2|few|TRBV5-6|NA|13
CASSLRSWGSYTF
TGTGCCAGCAGCTTGAGAAGCTGGGGAAGCTACACCTTC
>TRBJ1-4|NA|TRBV7-2|NA|13
CASSFQGREKLFF
TGTGCCAGCAGCTTTCAGGGAAGGGAAAAACTGTTTTTT
>TRBJ1-2|NA|TRBV7-9|NA|13
CASTSPATGGYTF
TGTGCCAGCACCTCCCCAGCTACGGGAGGCTACACCTTC
>TRBJ2-5|NA|TRBV4-1|TRBD2|16
CASSPGLAGGQETQYF
TGCGCCAGCAGCCCGGGACTAGCGGGAGGACAAGAGACCCAGTACTTC
>TRBJ2-2|few|TRBV30|NA|14
CAWSASQRRGELFF
TGTGCCTGGAGTGCATCACAGCGGAGAGGGGAGCTGTTTTTT
>TRBJ1-1|NA|TRBV18|NA|13
CASSQTGRTEAFF
TGTGCCAGCTCGCAGACAGGACGGACTGAAGCTTTCTTT
>TRBJ2-4|NA|TRBV2|NA|14
CASSDVKGRDIQYF
TGTGCCAGCAGTGACGTGAAGGGCAGGGACATTCAGTACTTC
>TRBJ1-4|NA|TRBV25-1|NA|16
CASSEYVRRENEKLFF
TGTGCCAGCAGTGAATATGTCCGACGGGAGAATGAAAAACTGTTTTTT
>TRBJ1-2|NA|TRBV30|NA|13
CAWSGKGDYGYTF
TGTGCCTGGAGTGGGAAGGGGGACTATGGCTACACCTTC
>TRBJ2-2|NA|TRBV6-6|NA|13
CASGRGPGGELFF
TGTGCCAGCGGTCGGGGACCTGGCGGGGAGCTGTTTTTT
>TRBJ1-1|NA|TRBV28|NA|15
CASTEVARRNTEAFF
TGTGCCAGCACTGAGGTTGCGCGAAGGAACACTGAAGCTTTCTTT
>TRBJ1-2|NA|TRBV21-1|NA|13
CASSMTGAQGYTF
TGTGCCAGCAGCATGACAGGGGCACAGGGCTACACCTTC
>TRBJ1-6|NA|TRBV9|NA|13
CASSVGRDSPLHF
TGTGCCAGCAGCGTAGGACGGGATTCACCCCTCCACTTT
>TRBJ2-7|NA|TRBV10-1|TRBD2|16
CASSKGLAGGSAEQYF
TGCGCCAGCAGCAAGGGGCTAGCGGGAGGGTCTGCCGAGCAGTACTTC
>TRBJ1-5|NA|TRBV18|NA|16
CASSSFGRGSNQPQHF
TGTGCCAGCTCGTCCTTCGGACGGGGGAGCAATCAGCCCCAGCATTTT
>TRBJ2-3|NA|TRBV4-2|NA|18
CASSQDESASGNTDTQYF
TGTGCCAGCAGCCAAGATGAGTCGGCGAGCGGCAACACAGATACGCAGTATTTT
>TRBJ1-4|NA|TRBV19|NA|14
CASSMEGRSEKLFF
TGTGCCAGTAGTATGGAGGGAAGGAGTGAAAAACTGTTTTTT
>TRBJ2-1|NA|TRBV29-1|TRBD2|14
CSVRPAGGRNEQFF
TGCAGCGTACGACCAGCGGGAGGGCGTAATGAGCAGTTCTTC
>TRBJ2-2|NA|TRBV7-3|NA|16
CASSPTGTGDAGELFF
TGTGCCAGCAGCCCCACCGGGACCGGGGACGCCGGGGAGCTGTTTTTT
>TRBJ2-5|NA|TRBV27|TRBD1|15
CASRGGSGGLGTQYF
TGTGCCAGCAGGGGGGGATCAGGGGGCCTAGGGACCCAGTACTTC
>TRBJ2-6|NA|TRBV19|TRBD1|17
CASSSPGQGAGANVLTF
TGTGCCAGTAGTAGTCCGGGACAGGGCGCTGGGGCCAACGTCCTGACTTTC
>TRBJ2-3|NA|TRBV7-6|NA|15
CASSLAAGGGDTQYF
TGTGCCAGCAGCTTAGCGGCCGGGGGCGGGGATACGCAGTATTTT
>TRBJ1-5|NA|TRBV30|TRBD1|15
CAWSNSRQGYQPQHF
TGTGCCTGGAGTAACTCCCGACAGGGGTATCAGCCCCAGCATTTT
>TRBJ1-1|NA|TRBV28|NA|11
CASSTNTEAFF
TGTGCCAGCAGTACGAACACTGAAGCTTTCTTT
>TRBJ2-6|NA|TRBV5-1|NA|17
CASSPGRTVPGANVLTF
TGCGCCAGCAGCCCCGGCAGGACAGTTCCTGGGGCCAACGTCCTGACTTTC
>TRBJ2-6|NA|TRBV5-4|TRBD1|15
CASSLPDRGALDLTF
TGTGCCAGCAGCCTTCCAGACAGGGGGGCGTTAGATCTGACTTTC
>TRBJ2-3|once|TRBV5-1|NA|14
CASSLASSTDTQYF
TGCGCCAGCAGCTTGGCCTCCAGCACAGATACGCAGTATTTT
>TRBJ1-4|once|TRBV6-1|NA|15
CASSETGALNEKLFF
TGTGCCAGCAGCGAAACGGGAGCCCTTAATGAAAAACTGTTTTTT
>TRBJ2-7|NA|TRBV10-2|NA|18
CASSEWLRASGGGYEQYF
TGCGCCAGCAGTGAGTGGCTGAGGGCTAGCGGAGGGGGGTACGAGCAGTACTTC
>TRBJ1-5|NA|TRBV28|NA|17
CASSLRFFRKGNQPQHF
TGTGCCAGCAGTTTACGATTCTTCAGAAAGGGGAATCAGCCCCAGCATTTT